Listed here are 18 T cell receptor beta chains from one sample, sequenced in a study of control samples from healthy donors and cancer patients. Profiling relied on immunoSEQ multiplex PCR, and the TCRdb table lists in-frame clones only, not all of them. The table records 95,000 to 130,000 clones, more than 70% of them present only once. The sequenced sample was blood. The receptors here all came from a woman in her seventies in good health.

The CDR3 nucleotides read TGTGCCAGCAGTGAATATTCGTTGGAGCAGTTCTTC. It translates to CASSEYSLEQFF. The chain links TRBV25-1 to TRBJ2-1, with no clear D. The germline V gene has CDR1 MGHDK and CDR2 SYGVNS. V was cut by 0 bases and J by 10 bases, with 7 bases left in between. CDR3 size: 12 residues.

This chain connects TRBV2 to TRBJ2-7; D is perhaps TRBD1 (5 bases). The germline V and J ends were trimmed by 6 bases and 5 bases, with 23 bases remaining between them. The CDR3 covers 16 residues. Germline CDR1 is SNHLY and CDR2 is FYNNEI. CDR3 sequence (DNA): TGTGCCAGCAGAAAAGGGGTGGGGTCCCCTTTCCACGAGCAGTACTTC. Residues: CASRKGVGSPFHEQYF.

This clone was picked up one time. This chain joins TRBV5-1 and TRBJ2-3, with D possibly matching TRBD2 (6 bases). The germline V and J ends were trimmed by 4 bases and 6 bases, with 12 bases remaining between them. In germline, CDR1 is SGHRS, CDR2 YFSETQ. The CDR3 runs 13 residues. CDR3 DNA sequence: TGCGCCAGCAGCACGCGGACTACTGATACGCAGTATTTT. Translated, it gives CASSTRTTDTQYF.

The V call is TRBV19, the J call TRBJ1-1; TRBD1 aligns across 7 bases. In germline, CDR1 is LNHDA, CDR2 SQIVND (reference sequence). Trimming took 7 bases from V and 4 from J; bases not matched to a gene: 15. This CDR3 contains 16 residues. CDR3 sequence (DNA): TGTGCCAGTATCAAGAGGCAGGGGGATTGGGGCACTGAAGCTTTCTTT. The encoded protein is CASIKRQGDWGTEAFF.

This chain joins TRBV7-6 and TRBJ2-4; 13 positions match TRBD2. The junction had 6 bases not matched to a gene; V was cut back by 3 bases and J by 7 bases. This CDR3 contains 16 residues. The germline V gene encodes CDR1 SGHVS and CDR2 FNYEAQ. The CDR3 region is CASSLTSGGPMNIQYF. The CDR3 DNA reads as TGTGCCAGCAGCTTGACTAGCGGGGGGCCGATGAACATTCAGTACTTC.

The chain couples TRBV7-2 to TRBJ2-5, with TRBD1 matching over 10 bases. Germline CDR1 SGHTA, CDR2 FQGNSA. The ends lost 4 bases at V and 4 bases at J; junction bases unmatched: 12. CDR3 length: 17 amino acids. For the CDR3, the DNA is TGTGCCAGCAGCTCCAGGCCTGACAGGGGGCGCGGAGAGACCCAGTACTTC. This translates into CASSSRPDRGRGETQYF.

CDR3 in DNA: TGTGCCAGCAGCTCCCTAGGGGGGGGAGTAACTTACAATGAGCAGTTCTTC. This translates into CASSSLGGGVTYNEQFF. This chain uses TRBV5-4 with TRBJ2-1, with a tentative D call TRBD2 (7 bases). The V gene's germline CDR1 is SGHNT and CDR2 YYREEE (reference sequence). CDR3 size: 17 residues. V was shortened by 3 bases and J by 4 bases, with 20 bases between the two germline ends.

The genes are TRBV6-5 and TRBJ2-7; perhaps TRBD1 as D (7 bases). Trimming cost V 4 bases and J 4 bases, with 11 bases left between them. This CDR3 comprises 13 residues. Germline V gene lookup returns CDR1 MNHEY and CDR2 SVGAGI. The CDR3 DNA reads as TGTGCCAGCAGTTCAGGGGGGCGGTACGAGCAGTACTTC. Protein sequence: CASSSGGRYEQYF.

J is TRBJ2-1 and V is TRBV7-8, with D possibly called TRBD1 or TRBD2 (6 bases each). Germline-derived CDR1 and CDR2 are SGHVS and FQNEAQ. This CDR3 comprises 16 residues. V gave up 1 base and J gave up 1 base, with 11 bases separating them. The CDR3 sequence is CASSLVWGASYNEQFF. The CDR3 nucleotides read TGTGCCAGCAGCTTAGTGTGGGGGGCGTCCTACAATGAGCAGTTCTTC.

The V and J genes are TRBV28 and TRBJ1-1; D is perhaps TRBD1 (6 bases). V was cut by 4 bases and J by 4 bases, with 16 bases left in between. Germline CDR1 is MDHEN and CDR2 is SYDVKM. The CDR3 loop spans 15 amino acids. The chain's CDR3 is CASSSIGRGGTEAFF. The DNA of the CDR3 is TGTGCCAGCAGTTCGATAGGCAGGGGAGGCACTGAAGCTTTCTTT.

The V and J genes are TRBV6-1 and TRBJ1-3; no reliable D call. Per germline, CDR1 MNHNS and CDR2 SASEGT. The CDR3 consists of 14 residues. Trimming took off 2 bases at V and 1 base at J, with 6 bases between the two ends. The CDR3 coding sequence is TGTGCCAGCAGTGAACTCGGGTCTGGAAACACCATATATTTT. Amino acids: CASSELGSGNTIYF.

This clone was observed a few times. The CDR3 spells CASSYQGGGWNEQFF. The CDR3 DNA sequence: TGTGCCAGCAGTTACCAGGGGGGCGGCTGGAATGAGCAGTTCTTC. The J gene is TRBJ2-1, the V gene TRBV6-2 or TRBV6-3, with D possibly TRBD1 on 7 matching bases. The V end lost 2 bases, the J end lost 7 bases, and 15 bases lay between the germline ends. Looked up from germline, CDR1 is MNHEY and CDR2 is SVGEGT. The CDR3 has 15 amino acids.

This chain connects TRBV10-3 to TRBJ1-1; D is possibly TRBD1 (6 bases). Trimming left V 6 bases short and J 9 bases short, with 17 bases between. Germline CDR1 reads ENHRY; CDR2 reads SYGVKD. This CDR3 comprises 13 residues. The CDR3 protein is CAIRLDGGPQAFF. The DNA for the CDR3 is TGTGCCATCAGGCTGGACGGGGGCCCGCAAGCTTTCTTT.

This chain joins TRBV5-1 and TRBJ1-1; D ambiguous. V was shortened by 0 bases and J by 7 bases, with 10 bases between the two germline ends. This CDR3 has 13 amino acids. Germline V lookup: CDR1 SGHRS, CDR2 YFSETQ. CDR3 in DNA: TGCGCCAGCAGCTTGGCTCCATGGGGTGAAGCTTTCTTT. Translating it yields CASSLAPWGEAFF.

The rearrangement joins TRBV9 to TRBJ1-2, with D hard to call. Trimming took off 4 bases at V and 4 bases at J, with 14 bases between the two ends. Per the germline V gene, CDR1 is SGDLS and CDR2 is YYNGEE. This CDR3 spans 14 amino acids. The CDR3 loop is CASSPSSGAYGYTF. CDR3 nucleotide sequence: TGTGCCAGCAGCCCAAGCAGCGGCGCCTATGGCTACACCTTC.

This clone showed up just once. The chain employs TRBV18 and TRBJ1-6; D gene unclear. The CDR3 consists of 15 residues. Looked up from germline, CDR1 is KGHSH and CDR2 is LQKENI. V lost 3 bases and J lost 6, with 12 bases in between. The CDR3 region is CASSPDIVINSPLHF. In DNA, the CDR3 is TGTGCCAGCTCACCTGACATCGTAATTAATTCACCCCTCCACTTT.

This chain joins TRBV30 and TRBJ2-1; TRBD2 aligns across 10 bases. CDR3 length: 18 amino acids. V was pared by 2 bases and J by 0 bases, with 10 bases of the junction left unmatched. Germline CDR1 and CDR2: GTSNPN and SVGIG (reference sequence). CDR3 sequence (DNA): TGTGCCTGGAGTTGGGCAGCGGGGGGGCGGAGCTCCTACAATGAGCAGTTCTTC. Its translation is CAWSWAAGGRSSYNEQFF. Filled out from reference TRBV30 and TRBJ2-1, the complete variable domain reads SQTIHQWPATLVQPVGSPLSLECTVEGTSNPNLYWYRQAAGRGLQLLFYSVGIGQISSEVPQNLSASRPQDRQFILSSKKLLLSDSGFYLCAWSWAAGGRSSYNEQFFGPGTRLTVL.

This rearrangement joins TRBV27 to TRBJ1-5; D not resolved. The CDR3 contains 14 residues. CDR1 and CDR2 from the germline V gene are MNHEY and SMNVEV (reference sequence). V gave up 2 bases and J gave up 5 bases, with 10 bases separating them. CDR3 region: CASSLTQNHQPQHF. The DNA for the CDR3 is TGTGCCAGCAGTTTAACACAGAACCATCAGCCCCAGCATTTT.